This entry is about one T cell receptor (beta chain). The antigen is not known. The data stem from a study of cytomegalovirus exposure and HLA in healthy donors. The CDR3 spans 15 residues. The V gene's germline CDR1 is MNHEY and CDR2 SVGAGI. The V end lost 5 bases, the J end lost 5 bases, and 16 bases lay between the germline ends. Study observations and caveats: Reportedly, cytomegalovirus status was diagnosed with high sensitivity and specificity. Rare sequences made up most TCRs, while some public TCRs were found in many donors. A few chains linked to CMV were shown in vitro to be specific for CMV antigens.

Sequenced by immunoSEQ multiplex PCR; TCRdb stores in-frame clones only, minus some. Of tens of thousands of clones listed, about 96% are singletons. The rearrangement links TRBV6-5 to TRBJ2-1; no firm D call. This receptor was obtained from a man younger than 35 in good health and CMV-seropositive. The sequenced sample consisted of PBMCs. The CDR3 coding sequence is TGTGCCAGCAGTAGCCCAGGTGCTGCAGACAATGAGCAGTTCTTC. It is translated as CASSSPGAADNEQFF.